Listed here are 3 T cell receptor beta chains from one sample, sequenced in a study of CD8+CD57+ T cells in acquired aplastic anemia. The template for TCR beta VDJ and CDR3 sequence profiling was genomic DNA. TCRdb reanalysed the reads using MiXCR and keeps one entry per CDR3 protein. The table lists around 150,000 distinct CDR3 sequences, less than 45% of them singletons. What was sequenced was sorted CD4+, CD8+, or CD8+CD57+ T cells (not recorded which) from PBMCs. The receptors here all came from a human donor in good health, serving as a control.

This chain joins TRBV24-1 and TRBJ2-7; D is uncertain. V was trimmed by 5 bases and J by 2 bases, leaving 6 bases between them. The CDR3 is made up of 12 amino acids. The germline V gene has CDR1 KGHDR and CDR2 SFDVKD. The CDR3 DNA follows: TGTGCCACCAGTGTCGGTACCTACGAGCAGTACTTC. Amino acids: CATSVGTYEQYF.

This clonotype was observed at least ten times. This chain links TRBV10-1 with TRBJ2-5; 13 bases line up with TRBD2. V was clipped by 0 bases and J by 5 bases; unmatched bases: 3. CDR1 is WNHNN, CDR2 SYGVQD, per germline (reference sequence). This CDR3 is built from 16 residues. The CDR3 coding sequence is TGCGCCAGCAGTGAGTCTGGACTAGCGGGGGTTGAGACCCAGTACTTC. It specifies CASSESGLAGVETQYF.

This clonotype was observed a handful of times. Since a much larger clone is just one base distant, this may be a read error. Since the CDR3 does not end with the conserved phenylalanine or tryptophan, this likely comes from a read error. The gene calls are TRBV11-1 and TRBJ2-2; D unresolved. The CDR3 sequence is 17 residues long. CDR1 is SGHAT and CDR2 is FQDESV in the germline V gene (reference sequence). V lost 7 bases and J 0 bases, leaving 18 bases between the germline ends. The CDR3 loop is CASTSTARAANTGELFL. The CDR3 DNA reads TGTGCCAGCACCTCTACGGCACGGGCGGCGAACACCGGGGAGCTGTTTCTT.